This T cell receptor (beta chain) was captured in a study of CD8 T cells in Susac syndrome. cDNA came from approximately 0.5 to 1 ug RNA primed by random hexamers. TCRdb analysed the immunoSEQ multiplex PCR reads with MiXCR anew, one entry per CDR3 protein. The table shows about 250,000 distinct CDR3 sequences, with 90% to 95% occurring only once. Material for sequencing was CD4+ T cells from PBMCs. The receptor was isolated from a human donor with multiple sclerosis.

The CDR3 DNA reads as TGTGCCAGCAGTTACCGGAGGTCGCCGTCCGGGGAGCTGTTTTTT. Translation: CASSYRRSPSGELFF. V and J are TRBV6-6 and TRBJ2-2; the D gene is possibly TRBD2 (5 bases). This CDR3 has 15 residues. V was cut by 2 bases and J by 6 bases, with 13 bases left in between. The germline CDR1 and CDR2 sequences are MNHNY and SVGAGI (reference sequence).